The present T cell receptor (beta chain) was sequenced within a study of T cell clonotyping in hematopoietic cell transplantation. Points on this clone: No antigen is known for it.

This CDR3 comprises 11 residues. Germline loops: CDR1 SGDLS, CDR2 YYNGEE. The V segment lost 2 bases and the J segment 7 bases; nucleotides outside the gene matches: 0. Clones were read by immunoSEQ multiplex PCR, and TCRdb kept only the in-frame ones, dropping some. Here the sample spans roughly 30,000 clones, more than 85% being singletons. Study findings and constraints: Few recipient clonotypes overlapped donors; over 97% were de novo at given depth.

V is TRBV9 and J is TRBJ2-7, with 7 positions matching TRBD2. The receptor comes from a female patient aged 50-59 years who had an allogeneic stem cell transplant from a related donor, so the T cells may come from the graft donor. Some clones in this sample may be carry-over from other donors' samples. This sample comprised PBMCs, obtained 100 days after allogeneic stem cell transplant. This chain's CDR3 is CASSVGGEQYF. The CDR3, as DNA: TGTGCCAGCAGCGTCGGGGGGGAGCAGTACTTC.